This TCR beta chain was retrieved from a study of T-cell memory formation after mild COVID-19. In the study overall: TCR clusters were mostly donor specific.

Study outcomes and limitations: Clones shrinking from day 15 to 85 showed even CD4/CD8 mixes; later expanders tilted CD4+.

The authors produced TCR alpha and TCR beta cDNA libraries with sample barcodes and UMIs by 5'RACE using constant-segment primers. TCRdb independently ran MiXCR on the 5' RACE reads; one entry per CDR3 protein. This table has 550,000 to 650,000 distinct CDR3 sequences, approximately 15% appearing once. With 5 bases removed from V and 2 bases from J, the gap between germline ends came to 10 bases. Germline lookup yields CDR1 SGHTA and CDR2 FQGNSA. This CDR3 spans 13 amino acids. A note on this clonotype: Its cognate antigen is unknown.

This TCR was recovered from an adult woman who had mild COVID-19 (a few samples of this study predate the infection). Cell type and time point are not known. The V gene is TRBV7-2, the J gene TRBJ2-7, with D unresolved. Sequenced material: PBMCs or a T cell subset sorted from them (not recorded which). The CDR3 loop is CASSLGWAYEQYF. CDR3 bases: TGTGCCAGCAGCCTCGGGTGGGCCTACGAGCAGTACTTC.